The T cell receptor (beta chain) under discussion was sequenced for a study of T cells after yellow fever vaccination (dated by TCRdb to about 2019). For the study in its entirety: The SMART-Seq v4 Ultra Low Input RNA kit was used to prepare libraries from fractions with low cell numbers. Blood was drawn at multiple timepoints before and after primary and secondary immunization, with bulk PBMC replicates and cell subsets isolated. To follow T-cell clones before and after primary and booster YFV17D yellow fever vaccination, bulk TCR alpha and beta repertoires were sequenced over time. Two healthy male donors, one aged 18 to 29 and one aged 30 to 40 years, made up the cohort.

Results and caveats for the whole study, not just this receptor: Computational filtering was needed because FACS-sorted repertoires could contain abundant contaminating clonotypes from the bulk population. Compared with the primary T-cell response, the secondary T-cell response was weaker but faster, peaking on day 5 rather than day 15. After the booster, most clones that had expanded after primary vaccination were detected again (around 96% of CD4 and 70% to 90% of CD8), suggesting broad maintenance of memory. Because the study included only two donors, the extent to which the findings can be generalized is limited. A small share of clonotypes occurred in both CD4 and CD8 compartments, likely arising from convergent recombination.

The treatment or condition label on this specimen signifies: live attenuated yellow fever vaccine strain. A standard Ficoll-Paque protocol was used to isolate PBMCs from peripheral blood. CD4 and CD8 T-cell fractions were isolated with Dynabeads CD4 and CD8 positive selection kits. RNA was extracted with TriZol from bulk PBMCs, CD4 and CD8 fractions, and dextramer-positive and dextramer-negative fractions. Synthesis of TCR cDNA relied on 5'RACE template switching, a step that introduced a universal primer site along with unique molecular identifiers. cDNA synthesis was primed from both the TCR alpha and TCR beta constant segments. Libraries were amplified in two PCR steps, with sample barcodes and sequencing adapters added in the second step. Libraries were sequenced on Illumina HiSeq 2500 (2x100 bp) or NovaSeq (2x150 bp). Concerning the study's data processing: Demultiplexing of reads and collapsing into UMI consensus sequences were performed with MIGEC, and V(D)J alignment was carried out with MiXCR. Vaccine-responding clonotypes were identified with edgeR using replicate PBMC samples, with FDR below 0.01 and a log2 fold change above 5 up to day 15 being required. Bulk clonotypes were assigned CD4 or CD8 identity according to which sequenced CD4 or CD8 repertoire held them at higher abundance. TCRdb's own reprocessing of the public reads used fastp at Q25 and MiXCR and kept productive beta chains. All rows with the same CDR3 protein become a single entry with the most common DNA and genes. These V and J calls are TCRdb output, not the study's own analysis. This sample lists about 75,000 distinct CDR3 sequences; around 7% were detected once. The top ten clonotypes cover about 27% of the sample.

The germline V gene provides CDR1 MGHRA and CDR2 YSYEKL. Taken from cysteine to phenylalanine, the CDR3 has 13 residues. This entry keeps only the CDR3 DNA: 39 bases, framed from base 1. This clonotype was observed many times. Its antigen is currently not known. Mismatch with germline at one junction end may stem from a read error. Recombination joined TRBV4-1 with TRBJ2-1; the central 9 bases match TRBD2. The sequence was collected from a man between 18 and 35 years old who received the YFV17D yellow fever vaccine. The source material was CD8+ T cells sorted from PBMCs, sampled approximately 11 days after the first yellow fever vaccination. The sequence in DNA is TGCGCCAGCAGCCAAGTAGGCGGGGGGGGAATGGTCTTC. Its product reads: CASSQVGGGGMVF.